This passage covers 14 T cell receptor beta chains from one sample sequenced in a study of identical twins. TCRdb reanalysed the 5' RACE reads using MiXCR and keeps one entry per CDR3 protein. The sample records more than 1.5 million distinct CDR3 sequences, around 33% being singletons. The specimen sequenced was cord blood. These receptors were taken from a newborn girl in good health.

Worth noting for this clonotype: Because the CDR3's place on the DNA is in doubt, the DNA is left out and the CDR3 is given as listed by TCRdb. V is TRBV4-2 and J is TRBJ2-4; TRBD1 is taken as the D call from the table, unchecked against the DNA. CDR1 is LGHNA and CDR2 is YNFKEQ in the germline V gene. The CDR3 is 16 amino acids long, termini counted. This chain's CDR3 is CASSQAPVGTGNIHYF.

Only a few counts were recorded for this clonotype. The V gene is TRBV29-1, the J gene TRBJ1-2, with TRBD1 identical over 7 bases. Germline V gives CDR1 SQVTM, CDR2 ANQGSEA. The CDR3 spans 13 residues. The ends lost 8 bases at V and 8 bases at J; junction bases unmatched: 14. CDR3 residues: CSINRDRVDGYTF. In DNA form, the CDR3 reads TGCAGCATAAACCGAGACAGGGTTGACGGCTACACCTTC.

In its sample, this clonotype was seen a few times. This rearrangement joins TRBV27 to TRBJ2-1, with a possible D match to TRBD1 (5 bases). V dropped 5 bases and J dropped 5 bases, with 13 bases sitting between them. This CDR3 is built from 14 residues. The germline V gene has CDR1 MNHEY and CDR2 SMNVEV (reference sequence). Here the CDR3 DNA reads TGTGCCAGCAGTCCCCGACAGCGCAACAATGAGCAGTTCTTC. Translated: CASSPRQRNNEQFF.

V usage is TRBV24-1 and J usage is TRBJ2-2; D remains ambiguous. The germline CDR1 and CDR2 sequences are KGHDR and SFDVKD. The V end lost 1 base, the J end lost 5 bases, and 10 bases lay between the germline ends. This CDR3 region has 15 residues. CDR3 sequence: CATSDLRHKTGELFF. In nucleotides, the CDR3 is TGTGCCACCAGTGATTTACGGCACAAGACCGGGGAGCTGTTTTTT.

The rearrangement links TRBV7-9 to TRBJ2-7, with TRBD1 matching 8 bases. This CDR3 has 15 amino acids. V lost 2 bases and J lost 2; bases outside the gene matches: 5. From germline, CDR1 is SEHNR and CDR2 FQNEAQ (reference sequence). This chain's CDR3 is CASSLNDRGAYEQYF. In DNA form, the CDR3 reads TGTGCCAGCAGCTTAAACGACAGGGGAGCCTACGAGCAGTACTTC. The full variable domain, in which reference TRBV7-9 and TRBJ2-7 provide the parts outside the CDR3, is DTGVSQNPRHKITKRGQNVTFRCDPISEHNRLYWYRQTLGQGPEFLTYFQNEAQLEKSRLLSDRFSAERPKGSFSTLEIQRTEQGDSAMYLCASSLNDRGAYEQYFGPGTRLTVT.

This chain links TRBV3-1 with TRBJ1-1; unclear D gene. The CDR3 sequence is 14 residues long. Germline loops: CDR1 LGHDT, CDR2 YNNKEL (reference sequence). The ends were cut back, 0 bases at V and 4 bases at J, with 9 bases in the middle. In DNA, the CDR3 is TGTGCCAGCAGCCAAGATCCCCGGTTCACTGAAGCTTTCTTT. Protein product: CASSQDPRFTEAFF.

This clonotype was seen only a few times. The chain joins TRBV7-2 to TRBJ2-1; 8 bases agree with TRBD1. Germline V gene sequence: CDR1 SGHTA, CDR2 FQGNSA. The CDR3 consists of 16 residues. Trimming took 4 bases from V and 8 from J; bases not matched to a gene: 13. The CDR3 here is CASSSYISPGGYEQFF. The CDR3 DNA reads as TGTGCCAGCAGCTCATACATTTCTCCAGGGGGCTATGAGCAGTTCTTC.

This clonotype has ten or more counts. The chain has TRBV5-1 and TRBJ2-5; D unresolved. Germline V lookup: CDR1 SGHRS, CDR2 YFSETQ. The CDR3 spans 14 residues. Trimming shortened V by 5 bases and J by 1 base, and 12 bases separated the two germline ends. CDR3 loop: CASSLLNPQETQYF. The CDR3 DNA sequence: TGCGCCAGCAGTCTCCTCAACCCCCAAGAGACCCAGTACTTC.

The chain carries TRBV10-3 and TRBJ2-3, with D possibly TRBD2 on 7 matching bases. This CDR3 has 14 amino acids. V was trimmed by 5 bases and J by 2 bases, leaving 11 bases between them. Per germline, CDR1 ENHRY and CDR2 SYGVKD. DNA for the CDR3: TGTGCCATCAGTCGGGGGGCTTCCACAGATACGCAGTATTTT. Amino acids: CAISRGASTDTQYF.

The V and J genes are TRBV29-1 and TRBJ1-5; D is possibly TRBD1 (5 bases). V gave up 3 bases and J gave up 13 bases, with 13 bases separating them. Germline V gene data show CDR1 as SQVTM and CDR2 as ANQGSEA. The CDR3 sequence is 11 residues long. The CDR3 coding sequence is TGCAGCGTTGAGGGGCCGGGCCCTCAGCATTTT. It translates to CSVEGPGPQHF.

This clonotype has only a few counts. CDR3 protein: CSAKQGSTYNEQFF. In nucleotides, the CDR3 is TGCAGTGCTAAACAGGGGTCCACCTACAATGAGCAGTTCTTC. The rearrangement joins TRBV20-1 to TRBJ2-1; 7 bases fit TRBD1. Germline V gives CDR1 DFQATT, CDR2 SNEGSKA (reference sequence). The CDR3 runs 14 residues. After removal of 4 bases from V and 2 bases from J, the junction contained 5 bases not matched to a gene.

This clonotype was observed many times. The chain couples TRBV10-3 to TRBJ2-1; D is perhaps TRBD2 (5 bases). Germline assignment: CDR1 ENHRY and CDR2 SYGVKD. V lost 0 bases and J lost 2, with 11 bases in between. There are 16 residues in the CDR3. The CDR3 DNA sequence: TGTGCCATCAGTGAGTCAGTGCTAGCCCCCTACAATGAGCAGTTCTTC. Translation gives CAISESVLAPYNEQFF.

In this sample, this clonotype turned up once. A read error may produce the germline difference seen at one junction end. The chain is built from TRBV5-1 and TRBJ2-5; 9 nucleotides line up with TRBD1. Germline lookup yields CDR1 SGHRS and CDR2 YFSETQ. CDR3 length: 14 residues. The CDR3 protein is CASSWGQGKETQSF. The CDR3 DNA follows: TGCGCCAGCAGCTGGGGACAGGGCAAAGAGACCCAGTCCTTC.

A few counts support this clonotype. The chain uses TRBV20-1 and TRBJ2-1; D is ambiguous. The germline V gene has CDR1 DFQATT and CDR2 SNEGSKA (reference sequence). The CDR3 has 12 residues. V was shortened by 6 bases and J by 10 bases, with 16 bases between the two germline ends. DNA of the CDR3: TGCAGTGCGACCGACCTGGTGGAGGAGCAGTTCTTC. Encoded protein: CSATDLVEEQFF.